This TCR beta chain was documented in a study of blood T cell repertoires in COVID-19. Study at large: The samples span acute and convalescent COVID-19 from the United States, Italy and Spain. Sample material is recorded as cDNA or gDNA derived from T cells, B-cell-depleted T cells, or PBMCs.

CDR1 MDHEN and CDR2 SYDVKM come from the germline V gene. Trimming left V 1 base short and J 4 bases short, with 10 bases between. This CDR3 spans 14 amino acids. As processed by the authors: Amplified reference gene primers provided the basis for estimating nucleated cell counts. Clones were read by immunoSEQ multiplex PCR, and TCRdb kept only the in-frame ones, dropping some. That table gives V, J and clone size, and the DNA gave D and trimming. This table has hundreds of thousands of clones, 83% appearing once. The Seattle site enrolled patients during active infection and followed them longitudinally.

Specimen: peripheral blood. This TCR was recovered from a woman younger than 45 with COVID-19, enrolled during active disease. This rearrangement joins TRBV28 to TRBJ1-1, with D possibly TRBD1 on 5 matching bases. The CDR3 sequence is CASSLSGWTTEAFF. For the CDR3, the DNA is TGTGCCAGCAGTTTATCAGGGTGGACCACTGAAGCTTTCTTT. Full variable domain (missing parts from reference TRBV28 and TRBJ1-1): DVKVTQSSRYLVKRTGEKVFLECVQDMDHENMFWYRQDPGLGLRLIYFSYDVKMKEKGDIPEGYSVSREKKERFSLILESASTNQTSMYLCASSLSGWTTEAFFGQGTRLTVV.